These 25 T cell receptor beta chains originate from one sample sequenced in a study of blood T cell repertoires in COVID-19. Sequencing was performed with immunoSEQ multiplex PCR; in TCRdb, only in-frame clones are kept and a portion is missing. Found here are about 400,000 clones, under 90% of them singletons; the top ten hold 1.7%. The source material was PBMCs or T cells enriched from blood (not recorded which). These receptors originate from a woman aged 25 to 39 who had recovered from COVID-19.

CDR3 in amino acids: CAISVSAGRGSGANVLTF. CDR3 nucleotides: TGTGCCATCAGTGTATCGGCCGGCAGGGGGTCTGGGGCCAACGTCCTGACTTTC. The chain carries TRBV10-3 and TRBJ2-6, with 7 nucleotides matching TRBD1. The CDR3 runs to 18 residues. The V and J ends lost 4 bases and 1 base, in that order; junction bases with no gene match: 10. Germline loops: CDR1 ENHRY, CDR2 SYGVKD.

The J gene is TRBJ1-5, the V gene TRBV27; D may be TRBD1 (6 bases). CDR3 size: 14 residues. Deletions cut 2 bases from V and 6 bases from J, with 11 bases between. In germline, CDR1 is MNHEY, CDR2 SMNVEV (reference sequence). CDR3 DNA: TGTGCCAGCAGTTTAGCAGGGGAGGGTCAGCCCCAGCATTTT. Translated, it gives CASSLAGEGQPQHF.

CDR3 sequence reads: CASFVGPLNYGYTF. Here the CDR3 DNA reads TGTGCCAGCTTTGTGGGGCCTCTCAACTATGGCTACACCTTC. This sequence joins TRBV5-5 and TRBJ1-2; weak D call: TRBD1 (5 bases). V lost 7 bases and J 2 bases, leaving 15 bases between the germline ends. Germline CDR1 and CDR2: SGHKS and YYEKEE (reference sequence). This CDR3 spans 14 amino acids.

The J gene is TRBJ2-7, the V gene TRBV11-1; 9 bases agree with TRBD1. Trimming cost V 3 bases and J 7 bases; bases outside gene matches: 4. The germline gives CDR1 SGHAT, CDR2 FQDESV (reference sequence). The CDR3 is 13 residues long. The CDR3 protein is CASSFTGGIEQYF. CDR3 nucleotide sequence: TGTGCCAGCAGCTTCACAGGGGGCATTGAGCAGTACTTC. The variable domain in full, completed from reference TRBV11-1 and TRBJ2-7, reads EAEVAQSPRYKITEKSQAVAFWCDPISGHATLYWYRQILGQGPELLVQFQDESVVDDSQLPKDRFSAERLKGVDSTLKIQPAELGDSAMYLCASSFTGGIEQYFGPGTRLTVT.

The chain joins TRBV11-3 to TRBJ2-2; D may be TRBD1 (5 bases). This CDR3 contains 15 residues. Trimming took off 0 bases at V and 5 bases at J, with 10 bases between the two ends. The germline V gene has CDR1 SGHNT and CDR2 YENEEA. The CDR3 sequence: CASSLEGASTGELFF. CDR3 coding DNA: TGTGCCAGCAGCTTAGAAGGGGCGAGTACCGGGGAGCTGTTTTTT.

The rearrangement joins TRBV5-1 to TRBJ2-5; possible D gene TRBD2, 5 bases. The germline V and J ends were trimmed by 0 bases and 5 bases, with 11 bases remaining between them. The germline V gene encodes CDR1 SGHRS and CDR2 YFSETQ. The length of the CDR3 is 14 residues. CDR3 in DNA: TGCGCCAGCAGCTTGGATAGGAGGCGGGAGACCCAGTACTTC. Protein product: CASSLDRRRETQYF.

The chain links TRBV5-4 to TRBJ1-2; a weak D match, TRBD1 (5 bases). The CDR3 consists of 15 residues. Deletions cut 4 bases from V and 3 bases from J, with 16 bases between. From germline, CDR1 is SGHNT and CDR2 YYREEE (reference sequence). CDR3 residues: CASSRAADKDYGYTF. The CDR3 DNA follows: TGTGCCAGCAGCCGAGCCGCGGACAAGGACTATGGCTACACCTTC. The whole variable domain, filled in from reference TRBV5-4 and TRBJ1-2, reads ETGVTQSPTHLIKTRGQQVTLRCSSQSGHNTVSWYQQALGQGPQFIFQYYREEENGRGNFPPRFSGLQFPNYSSELNVNALELDDSALYLCASSRAADKDYGYTFGSGTRLTVV.

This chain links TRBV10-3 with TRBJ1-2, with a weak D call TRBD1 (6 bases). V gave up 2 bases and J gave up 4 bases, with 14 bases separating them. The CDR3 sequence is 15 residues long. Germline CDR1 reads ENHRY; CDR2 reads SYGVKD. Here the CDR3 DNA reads TGTGCCATCAGTGAGCGACCCGGGGGGCTCTATGGCTACACCTTC. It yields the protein CAISERPGGLYGYTF.

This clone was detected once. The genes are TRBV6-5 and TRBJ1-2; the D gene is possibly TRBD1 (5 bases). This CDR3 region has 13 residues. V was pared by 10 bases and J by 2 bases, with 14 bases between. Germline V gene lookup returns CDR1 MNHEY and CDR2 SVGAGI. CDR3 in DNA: TGTGCCACCCAGGGCTACCTCAACTATGGCTACACCTTC. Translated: CATQGYLNYGYTF.

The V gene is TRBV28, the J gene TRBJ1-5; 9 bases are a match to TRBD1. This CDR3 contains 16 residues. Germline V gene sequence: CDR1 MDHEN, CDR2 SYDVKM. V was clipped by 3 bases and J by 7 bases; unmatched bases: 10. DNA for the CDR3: TGTGCCAGCAGTTTCGAATGGGACAGGGATGGACAGCCCCAGCATTTT. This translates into CASSFEWDRDGQPQHF.

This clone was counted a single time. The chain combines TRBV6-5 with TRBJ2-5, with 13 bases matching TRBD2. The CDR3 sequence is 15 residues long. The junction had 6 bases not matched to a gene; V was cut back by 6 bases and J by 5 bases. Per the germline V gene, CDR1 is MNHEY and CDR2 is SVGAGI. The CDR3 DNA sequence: TGTGCCAGCAGCCTAACTAGCGGGGGGGCTGAGACCCAGTACTTC. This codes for CASSLTSGGAETQYF.

DNA for the CDR3: TGTGCCAGCAGTGACGGGACAGGGATTTTCACAGATACGCAGTATTTT. Amino acid sequence: CASSDGTGIFTDTQYF. The chain recombines TRBV6-1 with TRBJ2-3, with TRBD1 identical over 9 bases. V gave up 3 bases and J gave up 2 bases; unmatched junction bases: 6. The CDR3 length is 16 residues. Germline V CDR1 and CDR2: MNHNS, SASEGT.

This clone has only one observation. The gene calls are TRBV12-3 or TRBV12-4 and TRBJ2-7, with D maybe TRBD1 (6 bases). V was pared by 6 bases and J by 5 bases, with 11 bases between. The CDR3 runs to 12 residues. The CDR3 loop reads CASSPRGHEQYF. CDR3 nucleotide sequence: TGTGCCAGCAGCCCCAGGGGACACGAGCAGTACTTC.

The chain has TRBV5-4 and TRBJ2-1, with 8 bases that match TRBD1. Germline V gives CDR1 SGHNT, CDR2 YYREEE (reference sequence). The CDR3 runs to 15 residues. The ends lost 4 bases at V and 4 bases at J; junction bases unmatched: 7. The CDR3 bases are TGTGCCAGCAGCCGGACAGGGCGAAAGTACAATGAGCAGTTCTTC. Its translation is CASSRTGRKYNEQFF.

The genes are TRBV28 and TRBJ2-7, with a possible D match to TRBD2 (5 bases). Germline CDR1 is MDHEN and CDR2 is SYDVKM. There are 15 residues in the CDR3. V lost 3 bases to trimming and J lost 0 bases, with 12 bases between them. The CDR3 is CASSLEAPSSYEQYF. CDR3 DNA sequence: TGTGCCAGCAGTTTGGAGGCTCCGAGCTCCTACGAGCAGTACTTC.

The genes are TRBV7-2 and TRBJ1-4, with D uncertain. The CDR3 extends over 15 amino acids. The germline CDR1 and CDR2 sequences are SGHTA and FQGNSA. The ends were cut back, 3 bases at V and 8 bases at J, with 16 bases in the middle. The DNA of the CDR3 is TGTGCCAGCAGCTTCGGCCCTGTACTATCCGAAAAACTGTTTTTT. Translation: CASSFGPVLSEKLFF.

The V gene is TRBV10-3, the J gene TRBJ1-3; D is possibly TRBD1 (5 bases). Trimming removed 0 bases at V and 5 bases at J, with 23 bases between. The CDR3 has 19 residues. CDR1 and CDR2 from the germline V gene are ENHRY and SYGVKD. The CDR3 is CAISESAGGSGISRNTIYF. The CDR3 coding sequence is TGTGCCATCAGTGAGTCAGCCGGGGGGTCGGGGATCTCCAGAAACACCATATATTTT.

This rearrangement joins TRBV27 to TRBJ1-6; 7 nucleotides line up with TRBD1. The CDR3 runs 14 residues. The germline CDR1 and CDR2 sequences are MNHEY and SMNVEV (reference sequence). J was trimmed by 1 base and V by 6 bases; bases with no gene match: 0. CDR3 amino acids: CASRTGSYNSPLHF. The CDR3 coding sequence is TGTGCCAGCAGGACAGGGTCCTATAATTCACCCCTCCACTTT.

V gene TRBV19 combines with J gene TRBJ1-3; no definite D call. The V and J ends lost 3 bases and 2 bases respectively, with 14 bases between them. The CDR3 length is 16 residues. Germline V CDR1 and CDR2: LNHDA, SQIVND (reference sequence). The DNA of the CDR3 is TGTGCCAGTAGTATTGGTCCACGGGTGACTGGAAACACCATATATTTT. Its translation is CASSIGPRVTGNTIYF.

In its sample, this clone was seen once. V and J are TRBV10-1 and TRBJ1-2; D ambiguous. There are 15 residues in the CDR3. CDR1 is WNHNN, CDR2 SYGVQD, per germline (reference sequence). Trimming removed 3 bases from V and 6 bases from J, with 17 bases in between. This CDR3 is CASSDPGLEAHGYTF. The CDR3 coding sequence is TGCGCCAGCAGTGACCCAGGTTTGGAGGCTCATGGCTACACCTTC.

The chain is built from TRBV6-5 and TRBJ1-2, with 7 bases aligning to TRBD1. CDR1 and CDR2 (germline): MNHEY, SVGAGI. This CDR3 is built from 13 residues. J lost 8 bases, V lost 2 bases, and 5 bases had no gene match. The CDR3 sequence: CASSYSRDRGYTF. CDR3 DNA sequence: TGTGCCAGCAGTTACAGCCGGGACAGAGGCTACACCTTC.

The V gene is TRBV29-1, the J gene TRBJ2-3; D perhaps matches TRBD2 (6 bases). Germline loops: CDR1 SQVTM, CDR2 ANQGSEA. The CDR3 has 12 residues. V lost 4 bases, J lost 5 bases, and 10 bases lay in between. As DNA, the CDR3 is TGCAGCGTTGTGGAGGGAGTAGATACGCAGTATTTT. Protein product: CSVVEGVDTQYF.

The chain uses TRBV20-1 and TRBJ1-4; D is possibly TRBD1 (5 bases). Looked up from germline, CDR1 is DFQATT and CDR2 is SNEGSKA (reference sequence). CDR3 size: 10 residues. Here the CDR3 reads CSIKGEKLFF. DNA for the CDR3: TGCAGCATTAAGGGGGAAAAACTGTTTTTT.

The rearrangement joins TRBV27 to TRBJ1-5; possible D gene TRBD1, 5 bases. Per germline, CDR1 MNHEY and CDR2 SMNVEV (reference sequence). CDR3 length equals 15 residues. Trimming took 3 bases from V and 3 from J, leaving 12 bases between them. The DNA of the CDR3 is TGTGCCAGCAGTTTTGACAGCAATTCCAATCAGCCCCAGCATTTT. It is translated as CASSFDSNSNQPQHF.

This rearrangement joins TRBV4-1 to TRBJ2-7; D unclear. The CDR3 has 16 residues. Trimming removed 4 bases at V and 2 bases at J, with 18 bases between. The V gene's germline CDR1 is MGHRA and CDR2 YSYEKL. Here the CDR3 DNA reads TGCGCCAGCAGCCCCCAAGATAAACCTAAAACCTACGAGCAGTACTTC. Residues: CASSPQDKPKTYEQYF.